This TCR beta chain came from a study of T cell responses to AZD1222 COVID-19 vaccine listed by TCRdb under 2021. Broadly, across the study: AZD1222 recipients given second doses at about 4 weeks or at about 12 weeks were pooled, since spike-specific TCR depth and breadth were not found to differ between the two schedules. Enrollment into the trials was organized by age into subgroups of 18-55, 56-69 and 70-plus years, and those subgroups contained roughly 150, 30 and 60 TCR-sequenced participants, respectively. TCR sequencing was performed for about 240 trial participants, of whom about 200 were given two doses of AZD1222 and 26 were given two doses of MenACWY control vaccine. Overall results and qualifications from the work: Conclusions about previously exposed vaccinees are limited, since just a handful of AZD1222 recipients were seropositive for SARS-CoV-2 at baseline. Because no samples from the day 14 peak response were available, repertoires could be characterized only after the peak T cell response. The whole spike protein was spanned by vaccine-associated CD4 TCRs, and dominant responses were seen in regions 160-218 and 743-854. The 56-69-year group was small, and its depth increase did not reach significance, likely because of low power. Reportedly, almost half of the unique spike-specific TCRs recognized epitopes lying outside the regions that are mutated in the B.1.351 and B.1.1.7 variants. Participants were mostly white British and included more females than males, and it was suggested by the authors that clonal diversity may have been underestimated. After two AZD1222 doses, spike-specific TCR breadth and depth were significantly higher than at day 0 and than in MenACWY recipients.

The CDR3 regions of human TCRbeta chains were analyzed by immunosequencing. For the original study's pipeline: TCRs in the repertoires were compared against a reference library of SARS-CoV-2-specific TCRs that had been generated with the MIRA antigen-specificity platform. Breadth was defined as the fraction of unique TCRs that were SARS-CoV-2-associated, and depth was defined as the fraction of total T cells that were SARS-CoV-2-associated. Using the MIRA data, each spike-specific TCR was mapped to the spike region that the TCR reacts to and placed in a CD4 or CD8 class. Log10-transformed breadth and depth values were compared by one-way ANOVA with Sidak's multiple comparisons tests. TCRdb's version of the immuneACCESS table is confined to in-frame rearrangements and falls short of the full clone set. An unresolved V gene accounts for under half of the shortfall where checked; the remainder is of unknown origin. From that table come the V and J calls and clone size; the DNA was used to work out D and trimming. This sample has around 58,000 clones in its table, and around 84% of those were observed once. The ten largest clones capture about 9.4% of the sample.

This clone was counted between two and nine times. Its specific antigen is unknown. Per-base qualities were not stored, and no clone one base away is much larger. The sample's time point, from its label and the paper: baseline before first vaccination. Samples from vaccinated people were obtained from the UK trials COV001 and COV002, which included a single-blind randomized controlled phase 2/3 trial of AZD1222 (ChAdOx1 nCoV-19) in healthy adults. Trial participant PBMC samples were collected at day 0 and day 28 after the second dose for TCRbeta chain sequencing. The germline V gene specifies SGDLS as CDR1 and YYNGEE as CDR2. Germline trimming: 3 bases from V, 4 bases from J; junction bases outside gene matches: 1. From the cysteine up to the phenylalanine, the CDR3 has a length of 14 residues. CDR3 DNA only is kept here, 42 bases in frame from base 1.

The chain is encoded by TRBV9 joined to TRBJ1-6, with 7 middle bases fitting TRBD1. The sequence was collected from an adult in good health. This specimen consisted of peripheral blood, obtained on day 0 of AZD1222 vaccination. The CDR3 corresponds to CASSATGYNSPLHF. The nucleotides are TGTGCCAGCAGCGCGACAGGGTATAATTCACCCCTCCACTTT. This CDR3, with the reference TRBV9 and TRBJ1-6 proteins standing in past its ends, gives the full variable domain DSGVTQTPKHLITATGQRVTLRCSPRSGDLSVYWYQQSLDQGLQFLIQYYNGEERAKGNILERFSAQQFPDLHSELNLSSLELGDSALYFCASSATGYNSPLHFGNGTRLTVT.